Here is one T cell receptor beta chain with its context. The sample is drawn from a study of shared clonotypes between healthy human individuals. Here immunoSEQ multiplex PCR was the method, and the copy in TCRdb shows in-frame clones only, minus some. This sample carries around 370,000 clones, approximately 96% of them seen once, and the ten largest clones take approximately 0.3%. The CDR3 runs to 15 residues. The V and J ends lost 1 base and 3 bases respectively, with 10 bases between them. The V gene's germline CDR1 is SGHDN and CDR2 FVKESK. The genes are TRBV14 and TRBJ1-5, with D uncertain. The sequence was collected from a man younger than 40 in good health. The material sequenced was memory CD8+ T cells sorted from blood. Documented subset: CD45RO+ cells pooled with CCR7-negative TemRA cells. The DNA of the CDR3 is TGTGCCAGCAGCCAAGTTTCGGAAAACAATCAGCCCCAGCATTTT. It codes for CASSQVSENNQPQHF. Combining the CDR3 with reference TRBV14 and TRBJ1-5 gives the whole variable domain EAGVTQFPSHSVIEKGQTVTLRCDPISGHDNLYWYRRVMGKEIKFLLHFVKESKQDESGMPNNRFLAERTGGTYSTLKVQPAELEDSGVYFCASSQVSENNQPQHFGDGTRLSIL.